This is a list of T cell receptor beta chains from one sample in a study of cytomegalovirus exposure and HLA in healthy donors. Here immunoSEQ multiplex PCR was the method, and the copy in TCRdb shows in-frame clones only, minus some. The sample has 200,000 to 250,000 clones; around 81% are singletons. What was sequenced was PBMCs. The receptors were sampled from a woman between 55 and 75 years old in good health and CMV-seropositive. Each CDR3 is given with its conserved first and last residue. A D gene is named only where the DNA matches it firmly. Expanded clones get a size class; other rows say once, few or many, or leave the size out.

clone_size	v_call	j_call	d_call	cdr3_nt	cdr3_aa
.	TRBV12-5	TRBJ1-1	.	TGTGCTAGTGGTTTACTACAGGGCCCGGGTGGGATCACTGAAGCTTTCTTT	CASGLLQGPGGITEAFF
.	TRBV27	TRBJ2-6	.	TGTGCCAGCAGTTTCCGGTCCGGGGCCAACGTCCTGACTTTC	CASSFRSGANVLTF
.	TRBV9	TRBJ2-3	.	TGTGCCAGCAGCCCCCGAGACACCGCAAGAAGCACAGATACGCAGTATTTT	CASSPRDTARSTDTQYF
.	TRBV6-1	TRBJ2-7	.	TGTGCCAGCAGTGAGATGGGACAACCAAACTACGAGCAGTACTTC	CASSEMGQPNYEQYF
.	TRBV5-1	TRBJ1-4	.	TGCGCCAGCAGCTTGGCCGGGGGAGCGGGAACTAATGAAAAACTGTTTTTT	CASSLAGGAGTNEKLFF
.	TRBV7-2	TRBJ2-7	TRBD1	TGTGCCAGCAGCATATCGGGACAGCACTACGAGCAGTACTTC	CASSISGQHYEQYF
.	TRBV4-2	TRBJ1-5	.	TGTGCCAGCAGCCAAGAAGTGGCTGGCCAGCCCCAGCATTTT	CASSQEVAGQPQHF
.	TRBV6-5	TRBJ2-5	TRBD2	TGTGCCAGCAGACGGGGAGGGCAAGAGACCCAGTACTTC	CASRRGGQETQYF
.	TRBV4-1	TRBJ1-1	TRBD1	TGCGCCAGCAGCCGCGGGGACAGGAACACTGAAGCTTTCTTT	CASSRGDRNTEAFF
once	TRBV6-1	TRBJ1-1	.	TGTGCCAGCAGTGAAAGCGGCGGCGACACTGAAGCTTTCTTT	CASSESGGDTEAFF
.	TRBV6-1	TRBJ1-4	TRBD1	TGTGCCACCTCCGGGACAGGGTATGGGGAAAAACTGTTTTTT	CATSGTGYGEKLFF
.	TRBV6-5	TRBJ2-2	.	TGTGCCAGCAGTTACCCCTCAGGCCCGGACACCGGGGAGCTGTTTTTT	CASSYPSGPDTGELFF
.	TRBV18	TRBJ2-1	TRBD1	TGTGCCAGCTCACCCCGGGACAGCCTCAATGAGCAGTTCTTC	CASSPRDSLNEQFF
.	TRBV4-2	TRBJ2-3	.	TGTGCCAGCAGCCATAGCGCGCTCGTGACCACAGATACGCAGTATTTT	CASSHSALVTTDTQYF
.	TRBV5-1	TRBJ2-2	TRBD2	TGCGCCAGCAGCTTGGAAATGGGGACTAGAGACACCGGGGAGCTGTTTTTT	CASSLEMGTRDTGELFF
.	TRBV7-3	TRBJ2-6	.	TGTGCCAGCAGCTCCCGGGGTGGGGCCAACGTCCTGACTTTC	CASSSRGGANVLTF
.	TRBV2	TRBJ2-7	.	TGTGCCACAGGCGGGATAGACTACGAGCAGTACTTC	CATGGIDYEQYF
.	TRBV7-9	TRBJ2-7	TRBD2	TGTGCCAGCAGCCCTGGACTAGCCCTCGAGCAGTACTTC	CASSPGLALEQYF
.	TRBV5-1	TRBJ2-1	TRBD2	TGCGCCAGCAGCTTGGGGACTAGCGGGAGGCTCTCCTACAATGAGCAGTTCTTC	CASSLGTSGRLSYNEQFF
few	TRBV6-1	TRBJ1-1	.	TGTGCCAGCAGTGGTATGGGACTTAACACTGAAGCTTTCTTT	CASSGMGLNTEAFF
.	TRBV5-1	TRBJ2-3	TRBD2	TGCGCCAGCAGCCCCCCGGGGGGATCAGATACGCAGTATTTT	CASSPPGGSDTQYF
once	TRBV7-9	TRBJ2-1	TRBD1	TGTGCCAGCAGCCTACAGGGGGCTGAGCAGTTCTTC	CASSLQGAEQFF
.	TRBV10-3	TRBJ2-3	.	TGTGCCATCAGTCAAACCGGGGGTTACACAGATACGCAGTATTTT	CAISQTGGYTDTQYF
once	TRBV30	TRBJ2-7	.	TGTGCCTGGACCGCCGAATGCGTGGAGCAGTACTTC	CAWTAECVEQYF
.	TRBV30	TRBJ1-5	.	TGTGCCTGGAGTAGCGCAGTTAGCAATCAGCCCCAGCATTTT	CAWSSAVSNQPQHF
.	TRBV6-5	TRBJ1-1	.	TGTGCCAGCAGCTACGGGGGGACCACTGAAGCTTTCTTT	CASSYGGTTEAFF
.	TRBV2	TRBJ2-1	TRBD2	TGTGCCAGCAAAGGGACTATTGGCGGTGAGCAGTTCTTC	CASKGTIGGEQFF
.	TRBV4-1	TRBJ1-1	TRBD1	TGCGCCAGCAGCCAGCAGGGGGGTTTCACTGAAGCTTTCTTT	CASSQQGGFTEAFF
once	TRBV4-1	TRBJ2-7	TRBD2	TGCGCCAGCAGCCCGCTAGCGGGATCCTACGAGCAGTACTTC	CASSPLAGSYEQYF
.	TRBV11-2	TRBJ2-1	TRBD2	TGTGCCAGCAGCTTAGATGACCTAGCGGGTCCCTCCTACAATGAGCAGTTCTTC	CASSLDDLAGPSYNEQFF
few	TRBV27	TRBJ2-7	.	TGTGCCAGCAGAGTAACTACAGGGTCCTACGAGCAGTACTTC	CASRVTTGSYEQYF
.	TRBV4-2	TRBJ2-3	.	TGTGCCAGCAGCCAACAGGTAGACACAGATACGCAGTATTTT	CASSQQVDTDTQYF
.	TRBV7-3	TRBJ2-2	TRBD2	TGTGCCAGCAGCTCTAGCGGGCGCGGGGAGCTGTTTTTT	CASSSSGRGELFF
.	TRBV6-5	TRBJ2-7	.	TGTGCCAGCAGTTACGGAGGGGTCTCCTACGAGCAGTACTTC	CASSYGGVSYEQYF
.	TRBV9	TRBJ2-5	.	TGTGCCAGCAGCGTAGGGGGCGGGATGGGTGAGACCCAGTACTTC	CASSVGGGMGETQYF
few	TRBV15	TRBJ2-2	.	TGTGCCACCAGCAGAGAGGGCTACACCGGGGAGCTGTTTTTT	CATSREGYTGELFF
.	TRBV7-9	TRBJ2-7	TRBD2	TGTGCCAGCAGCAGAGGGCCTTCTAGCGGGATCCCCGAGCAGTACTTC	CASSRGPSSGIPEQYF
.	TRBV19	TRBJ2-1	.	TGTGCCAGTAGTATAGCCCTCCAGGGCAATGAGCAGTTCTTC	CASSIALQGNEQFF
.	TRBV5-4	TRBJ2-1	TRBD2	TGTGCCAGCAGCCCCGGGACTAGCGGCTCTTGGGGGAATGAGCAGTTCTTC	CASSPGTSGSWGNEQFF
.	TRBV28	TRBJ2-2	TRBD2	TGTGCCAGCAGCCCTCTAGCGGCCGGGGAGCTGTTTTTT	CASSPLAAGELFF
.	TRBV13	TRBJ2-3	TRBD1	TGTGCCAGCAGTCGTGACAGGGTCATTTCAGATACGCAGTATTTT	CASSRDRVISDTQYF
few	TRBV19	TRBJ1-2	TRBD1	TGTGCCAGTAGTATCCGGGACAGCCAGGGCTATGGCTACACCTTC	CASSIRDSQGYGYTF
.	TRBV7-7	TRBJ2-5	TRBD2	TGTGCCAGCAGCCCGCGAGCGGGAGGGGGAGAGACCCAGTACTTC	CASSPRAGGGETQYF
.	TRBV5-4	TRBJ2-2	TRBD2	TGTGCCAGCAGCTTAGCGGGAGTACCCACCGGGGAGCTGTTTTTT	CASSLAGVPTGELFF
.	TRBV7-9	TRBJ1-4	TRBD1	TGTGCCAGCAGCCGACAGGGGTTTGTTGAAAAACTGTTTTTT	CASSRQGFVEKLFF
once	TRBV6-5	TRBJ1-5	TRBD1	TGTGCCAGCAGTGACCTAGGACAGGGGAGTGCCCAGCATTTT	CASSDLGQGSAQHF
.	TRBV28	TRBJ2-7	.	TGTGCCAGCAGTTCGGAGACTAGAATGGGGTACTTC	CASSSETRMGYF
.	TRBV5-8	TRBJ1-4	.	TGTGCCAGCAGCTTGGGTAGATATGCAACTAATGAAAAACTGTTTTTT	CASSLGRYATNEKLFF
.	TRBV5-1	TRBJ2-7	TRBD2	TGCGCCAGCAGGAGCACTGGGACTACAGACGGGCAGTACTTC	CASRSTGTTDGQYF
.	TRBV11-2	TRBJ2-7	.	TGTGCCAGCAGCTTAGGCCGGACAGTTACCTACGAGCAGTACTTC	CASSLGRTVTYEQYF
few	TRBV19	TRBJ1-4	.	TGTGCCAGTAGTAACGCCAGAACAACTAATGAAAAACTGTTTTTT	CASSNARTTNEKLFF
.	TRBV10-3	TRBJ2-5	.	TGTGCCATCAGTGGCCCAGGGCGAGAGACCCAGTACTTC	CAISGPGRETQYF
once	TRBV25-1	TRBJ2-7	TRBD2	TGTGCCAGCACGGGGAGGGCCTACGAGCAGTACTTC	CASTGRAYEQYF
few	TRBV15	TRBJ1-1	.	TGTGCCACCAGCAGAGAAATGGGGGCTGGGGACACTGAAGCTTTCTTT	CATSREMGAGDTEAFF
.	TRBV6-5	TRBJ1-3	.	TGTGCCAGCAGTTTATACTCTGGAAACACCATATATTTT	CASSLYSGNTIYF
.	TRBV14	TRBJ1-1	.	TGTGCCAGCAGCCTAGGACGAGGGACTGAAGCTTTCTTT	CASSLGRGTEAFF
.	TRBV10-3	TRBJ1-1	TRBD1	TGTGCCATCAGCCGGGACAGCCTTTTGAACACTGAAGCTTTCTTT	CAISRDSLLNTEAFF